This TCR beta chain comes out of a study of cytomegalovirus exposure and HLA in healthy donors. Points from the study as a whole: Using a false discovery rate of 0.05, a later analysis showed that 16,951 TCR beta sequences were associated with HLA alleles. The later analysis indicated that the majority of CMV-associated TCR beta chains appeared HLA-restricted. Earlier analysis found most TCR beta V segments productive about 87% or about 30% of the time. V segments that were indistinguishable, TRBV6-2 and TRBV6-3 among them, were omitted from analysis.

PCR primers comprised 60 Vbeta and 13 Jbeta primers. Sequenced by immunoSEQ multiplex PCR; TCRdb stores in-frame clones only, minus some. The sample shows approximately 200,000 clones, 60% to 80% of them seen only once. Germline assignment: CDR1 SGHVS and CDR2 FQNEAQ. The CDR3 consists of 18 residues. Trimming left V 8 bases short and J 0 bases short, with 23 bases between. In regard to this clone: No antigen is known for it.

This sequence originates from a young man in good health and CMV-seronegative. Input material: PBMCs. The J gene is TRBJ1-5, the V gene TRBV7-8; D remains ambiguous. CDR3 DNA: TGTGCCAGCCTCCCCGAAAGTCACCACTCCGATAGCAATCAGCCCCAGCATTTT. It is translated as CASLPESHHSDSNQPQHF.